The entry that follows covers one T cell receptor beta chain sequence. Its antigen remains unknown. This sample was taken from a study of CD8 T cells in Susac syndrome. J gave up 3 bases and V 6 bases, and 8 bases lay outside the gene matches. The germline V gene has CDR1 MNHEY and CDR2 SMNVEV (reference sequence). The CDR3 is 15 residues long. An amount of RNA that ranged from roughly 0.5 to 1 ug was reverse transcribed with random hexamers. Amplification of TCR beta CDR3 spanned 54 Vbeta and 13 Jbeta via immunoSEQ multiplex PCR. Using its own MiXCR run on the immunoSEQ multiplex PCR reads, TCRdb lists one record per CDR3 protein. The sample includes 190,000 or so distinct CDR3 sequences, around 96% seen only once; the top ten take roughly 0.088%. Findings and caveats of the study: Regarding the TCR sequencing and HLA analysis, the study admitted that a relatively small number of individuals were involved.

The authors sequenced TCR beta from blood CD8+ and CD4+ T cells. Each multiple sclerosis control was a treatment-naive patient with relapsing-remitting disease that was either stable or active. The J gene is TRBJ1-5, the V gene TRBV27; 7 nucleotides align to TRBD1. Sequenced sample: CD4+ T cells from PBMCs. This clonotype was sampled from a human donor with multiple sclerosis. The CDR3 region has the DNA TGTGCCAGCAGCCCAGGGGGACAATACAATCAGCCCCAGCATTTT. It is translated as CASSPGGQYNQPQHF.